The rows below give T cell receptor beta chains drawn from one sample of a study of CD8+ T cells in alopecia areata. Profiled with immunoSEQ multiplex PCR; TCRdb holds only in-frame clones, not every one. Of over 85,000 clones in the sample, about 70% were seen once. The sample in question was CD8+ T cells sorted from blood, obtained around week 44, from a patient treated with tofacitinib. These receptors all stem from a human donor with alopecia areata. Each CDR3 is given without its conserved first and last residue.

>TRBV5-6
ASSDRDRDYGEQF
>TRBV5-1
ASSPGGMEQF
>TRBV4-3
ASSQDISYEQY
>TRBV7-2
ASSFHRREQF
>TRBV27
ASSSPTGLDTQY
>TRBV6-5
ATDPRAGNSPLH
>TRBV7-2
ASSYGTSGGNEQF
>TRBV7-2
ASSQTNYNEQF
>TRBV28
ASSPLTVGTYGYT
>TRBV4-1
ASSQEGPGTGYEQY
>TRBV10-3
AISYTSGGPNEQF
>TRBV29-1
SVEGGRDYGYT
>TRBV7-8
ASSYKLAGETDTQY
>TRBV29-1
SVVLANYEQY
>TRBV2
ASSEDSAGASYGYT
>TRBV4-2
ASSSRGASNEQF
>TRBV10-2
ASSGASLGLLSYNEQF
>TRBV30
AWNSGNNPYEQY
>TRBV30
AWSVGTSGGADTQY
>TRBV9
ASSVGQGYNSPLH
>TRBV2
ASIRLEAF
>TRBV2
ATRGQGRIH
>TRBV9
ASSVSGTAKETQY
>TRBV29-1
SGTDRGQAGTEAF
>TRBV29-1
SAPGQGSTEAF
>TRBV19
ASTTGIDTQY
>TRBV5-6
ASSSETGAYEQY
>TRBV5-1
ASSSAGLADADTQY
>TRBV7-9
ASSLRGVRRDETQY
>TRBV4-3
ASSQWAGTYEQY
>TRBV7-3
ASSPFLGDTQY
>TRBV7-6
ASSSRPGTGTLDTQY
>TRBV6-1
ASSELYMLDGYT
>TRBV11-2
ASSRGGGETQY
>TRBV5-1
ASPTIRDRVRSEQY
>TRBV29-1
SVGGTNTGELF
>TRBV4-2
ASSLGGASGYT
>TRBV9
ASSLLAEYTDTQY
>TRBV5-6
ASGRLTGFYGYT
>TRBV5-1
ASSLRQVGEQY
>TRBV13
ASSNSTDTQY
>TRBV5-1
ASSHSEGRDTEAF
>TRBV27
ASSLSGHPSTDTQY